Many counts were recorded for the clone carrying this TCR beta chain. Its target is unknown. Germline CDR1 and CDR2: MDHEN and SYDVKM. V lost 7 bases and J lost 1, with 17 bases in between. CDR3 length: 15 amino acids. The data are from a study of regulatory T cells in long-lasting Graves disease. Broader study findings: Accuracy might have suffered from few samples. Preferential use of TRBV28, TRBJ1-2 and TRBJ2-5 was seen in persistent disease.

In building TCR beta libraries, iRepertoire HTBI primers were used together with Arm-PCR of CDR3 regions. TCRdb re-called the multiplex PCR reads with MiXCR, one entry per CDR3 protein. The data hold approximately 540,000 distinct CDR3 sequences, with about 12% observed a single time. Time point of the sample: newly diagnosed GD, antithyroid drugs for less than 3 months. Researchers made the TCR library from RNA that was extracted from PBMCs. These data also formed part of another study, on T cells in Graves' hyperthyroidism and ophthalmopathy.

The input for sequencing was peripheral blood mononuclear cells (PBMCs), taken at new diagnosis, from a patient treated with antithyroid drugs. V and J are TRBV28 and TRBJ2-7, with a weak D call TRBD2 (7 bases). This receptor was taken from a woman aged 25 to 45 with Graves disease. The chain's CDR3 is CASTKPGRGSYEQYF. DNA of the CDR3: TGTGCCAGCACCAAACCGGGGAGGGGGTCCTACGAGCAGTACTTC.